This T cell receptor beta chain was recovered during a study of blood T cell repertoires in COVID-19. Method: immunoSEQ multiplex PCR; TCRdb's copy keeps in-frame clones and lacks some. The sample has about 210,000 clones, over 75% seen once; the top ten hold approximately 8.7%. Trimming took off 3 bases at V and 8 bases at J, with 14 bases between the two ends. The CDR3 has 13 amino acids. The V gene's germline CDR1 is SGHRS and CDR2 YFSETQ. Sequencing was done on a sample of PBMCs or T cells enriched from blood (not recorded which). This sequence originates from a middle-aged man who had recovered from COVID-19. The J gene is TRBJ1-2, the V gene TRBV5-1, with no clear D. CDR3 loop: CASSSREGQGYTF. CDR3 DNA: TGCGCCAGCAGCTCCCGGGAGGGTCAAGGCTACACCTTC.